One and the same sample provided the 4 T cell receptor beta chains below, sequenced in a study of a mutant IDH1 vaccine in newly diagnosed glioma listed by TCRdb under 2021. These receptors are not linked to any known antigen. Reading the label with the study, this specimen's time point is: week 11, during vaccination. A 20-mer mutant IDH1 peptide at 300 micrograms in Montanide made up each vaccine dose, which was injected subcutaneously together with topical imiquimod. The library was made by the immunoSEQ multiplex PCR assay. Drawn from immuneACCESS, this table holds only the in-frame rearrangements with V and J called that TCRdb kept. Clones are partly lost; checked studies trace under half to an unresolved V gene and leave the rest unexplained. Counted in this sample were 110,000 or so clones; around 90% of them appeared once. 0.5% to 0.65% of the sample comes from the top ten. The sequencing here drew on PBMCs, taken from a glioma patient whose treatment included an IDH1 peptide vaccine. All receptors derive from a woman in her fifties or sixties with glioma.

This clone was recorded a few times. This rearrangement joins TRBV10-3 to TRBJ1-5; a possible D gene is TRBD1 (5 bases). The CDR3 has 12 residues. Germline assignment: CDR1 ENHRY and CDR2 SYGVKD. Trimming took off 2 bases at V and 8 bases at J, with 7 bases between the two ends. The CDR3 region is CAISETGEPQHF. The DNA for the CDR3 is TGTGCCATCAGTGAGACAGGAGAGCCCCAGCATTTT.

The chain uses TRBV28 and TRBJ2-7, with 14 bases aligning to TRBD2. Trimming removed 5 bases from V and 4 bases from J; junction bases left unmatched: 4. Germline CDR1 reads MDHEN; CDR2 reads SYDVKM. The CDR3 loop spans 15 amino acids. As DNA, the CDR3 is TGTGCCAGCAGTCCCGGGACTAGCGGGAGATACGAGCAGTACTTC. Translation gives CASSPGTSGRYEQYF.

The CDR3 nucleotides are TGTGCCAGCAAAGGGGACAGGGGTCATTCACCCCTCCACTTT. Encoded protein: CASKGDRGHSPLHF. The chain employs TRBV6-5 and TRBJ1-6; TRBD1 aligns across 10 bases. The CDR3 consists of 14 residues. J was trimmed by 8 bases and V by 7 bases; bases with no gene match: 5. The germline CDR1 and CDR2 sequences are MNHEY and SVGAGI.

CDR3 amino acids: CASSLAGGVNTEAFF. Written as DNA, the CDR3 is TGTGCCAGCAGCTTAGCGGGGGGGGTGAACACTGAAGCTTTCTTT. The J gene is TRBJ1-1, the V gene TRBV7-6, with a possible D match to TRBD1 (5 bases). The length of the CDR3 is 15 residues. The V gene lost 0 bases and the J gene lost 0 bases, with 8 bases spanning the gap. From germline, CDR1 is SGHVS and CDR2 FNYEAQ.